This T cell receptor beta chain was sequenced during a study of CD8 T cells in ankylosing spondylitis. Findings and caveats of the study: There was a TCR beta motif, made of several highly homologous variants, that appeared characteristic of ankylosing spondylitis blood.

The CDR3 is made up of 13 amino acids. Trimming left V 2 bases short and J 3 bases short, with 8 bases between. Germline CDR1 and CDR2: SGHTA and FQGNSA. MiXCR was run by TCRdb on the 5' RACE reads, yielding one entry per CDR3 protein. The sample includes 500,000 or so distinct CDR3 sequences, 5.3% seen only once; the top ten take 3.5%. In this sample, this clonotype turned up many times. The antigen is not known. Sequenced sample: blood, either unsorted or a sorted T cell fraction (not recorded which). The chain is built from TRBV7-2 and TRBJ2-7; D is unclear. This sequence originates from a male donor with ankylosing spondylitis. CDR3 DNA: TGTGCCAGCAGCTTATCGGGTGTCTACGAGCAGTACTTC. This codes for CASSLSGVYEQYF.